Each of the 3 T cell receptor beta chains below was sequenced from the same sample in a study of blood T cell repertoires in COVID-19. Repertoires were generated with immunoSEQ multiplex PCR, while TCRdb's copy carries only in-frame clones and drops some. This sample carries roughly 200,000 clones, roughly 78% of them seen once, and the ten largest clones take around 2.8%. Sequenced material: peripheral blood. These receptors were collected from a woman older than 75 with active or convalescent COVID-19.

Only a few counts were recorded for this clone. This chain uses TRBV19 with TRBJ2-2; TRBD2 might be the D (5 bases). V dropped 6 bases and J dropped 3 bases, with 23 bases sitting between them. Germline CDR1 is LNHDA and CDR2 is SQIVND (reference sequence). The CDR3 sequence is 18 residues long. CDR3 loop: CASRTSSAFFSDTGELFF. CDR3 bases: TGTGCCAGTAGGACAAGTAGCGCCTTTTTCTCCGACACCGGGGAGCTGTTTTTT.

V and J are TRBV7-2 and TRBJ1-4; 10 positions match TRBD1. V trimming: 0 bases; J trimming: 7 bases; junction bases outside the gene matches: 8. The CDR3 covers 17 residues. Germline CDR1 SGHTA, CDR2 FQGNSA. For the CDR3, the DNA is TGTGCCAGCAGCTTAGCCGTCTTAAGGGACAGGGGTGAAAAACTGTTTTTT. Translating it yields CASSLAVLRDRGEKLFF.

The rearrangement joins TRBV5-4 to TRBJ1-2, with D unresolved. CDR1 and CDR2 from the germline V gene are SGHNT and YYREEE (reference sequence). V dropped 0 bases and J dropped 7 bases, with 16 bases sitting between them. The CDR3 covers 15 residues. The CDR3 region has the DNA TGTGCCAGCAGCTTGGACACATCAGGTTTCGGTGGCTACACCTTC. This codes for CASSLDTSGFGGYTF.